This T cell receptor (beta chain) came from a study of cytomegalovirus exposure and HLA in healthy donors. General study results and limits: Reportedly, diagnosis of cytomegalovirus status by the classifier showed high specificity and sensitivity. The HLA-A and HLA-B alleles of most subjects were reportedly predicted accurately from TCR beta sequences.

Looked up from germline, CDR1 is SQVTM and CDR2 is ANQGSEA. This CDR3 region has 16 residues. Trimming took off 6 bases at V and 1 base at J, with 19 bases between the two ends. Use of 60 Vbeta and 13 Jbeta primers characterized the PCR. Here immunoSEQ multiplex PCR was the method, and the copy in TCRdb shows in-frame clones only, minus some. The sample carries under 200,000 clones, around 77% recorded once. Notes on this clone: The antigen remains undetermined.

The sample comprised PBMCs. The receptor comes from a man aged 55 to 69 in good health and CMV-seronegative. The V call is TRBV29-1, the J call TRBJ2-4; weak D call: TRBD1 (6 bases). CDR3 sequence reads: CSVGAVQGLAKNIQYF. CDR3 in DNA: TGCAGCGTCGGGGCAGTACAGGGCCTCGCCAAAAACATTCAGTACTTC.